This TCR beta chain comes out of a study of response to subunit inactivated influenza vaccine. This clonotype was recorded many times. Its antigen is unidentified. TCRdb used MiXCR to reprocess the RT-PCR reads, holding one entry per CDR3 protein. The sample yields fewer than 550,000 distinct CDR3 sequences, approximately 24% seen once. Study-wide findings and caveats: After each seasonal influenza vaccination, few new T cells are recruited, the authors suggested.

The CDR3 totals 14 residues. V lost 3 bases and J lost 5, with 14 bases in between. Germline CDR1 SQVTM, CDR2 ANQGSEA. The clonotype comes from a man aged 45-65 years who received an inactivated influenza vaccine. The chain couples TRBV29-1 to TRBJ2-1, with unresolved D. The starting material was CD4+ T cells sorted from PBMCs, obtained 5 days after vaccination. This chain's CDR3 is CSVDTILEHNEQFF. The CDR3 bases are TGCAGCGTTGATACGATCTTAGAACACAATGAGCAGTTCTTC.